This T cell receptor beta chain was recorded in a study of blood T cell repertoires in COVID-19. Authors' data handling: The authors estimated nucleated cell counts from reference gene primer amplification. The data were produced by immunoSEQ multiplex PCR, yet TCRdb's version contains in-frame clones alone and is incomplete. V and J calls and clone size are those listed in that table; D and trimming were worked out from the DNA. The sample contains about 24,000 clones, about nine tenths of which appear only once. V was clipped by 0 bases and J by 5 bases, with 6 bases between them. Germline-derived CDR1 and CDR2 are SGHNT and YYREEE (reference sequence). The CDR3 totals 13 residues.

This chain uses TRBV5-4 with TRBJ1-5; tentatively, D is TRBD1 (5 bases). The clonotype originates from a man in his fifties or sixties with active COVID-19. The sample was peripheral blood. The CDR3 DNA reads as TGTGCCAGCAGCTTGGGGGGGGATCAGCCCCAGCATTTT. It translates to CASSLGGDQPQHF. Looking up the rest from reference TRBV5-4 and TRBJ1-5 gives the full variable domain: ETGVTQSPTHLIKTRGQQVTLRCSSQSGHNTVSWYQQALGQGPQFIFQYYREEENGRGNFPPRFSGLQFPNYSSELNVNALELDDSALYLCASSLGGDQPQHFGDGTRLSIL.